The following is a T cell receptor beta chain sequence with its context. Antigen: not known. Cultured CD4+ T cell DNA underwent sequencing with the Oncomine TCR Beta short-read assay. Using its own MiXCR run on the PCR reads, TCRdb lists one record per CDR3 protein. The sample yields around 17,000 distinct CDR3 sequences, approximately 57% seen once. This sample was included in a study of vaccination and CD4 T cells after COVID-19. Study as a whole: Investigators stimulated cells with overlapping spike peptides drawn from SARS-CoV-2, HCoV-NL63, HCoV-OC43 and HCoV-229E.

Treatment denoted: approximately 11-day PBMC culture with coronavirus spike peptide pools or control peptides (ViraFEST assay). Before TCRs were sequenced, ViraFEST expanded antigen-specific T cells with peptide pools. V was clipped by 8 bases and J by 1 base, with 15 bases between them. CDR1 and CDR2 (germline): MNHEY, SMNVEV (reference sequence). The CDR3 runs to 14 residues. The rearrangement joins TRBV27 to TRBJ2-7, with D perhaps TRBD2 (5 bases). Sequencing used CD4+ T cells from blood, cultured in vitro. The clonotype was recovered from a human donor who had recovered from COVID-19. The CDR3 here is CASQRDVGSYEQYF. The CDR3 DNA follows: TGTGCCAGCCAACGGGATGTGGGGTCCTACGAGCAGTACTTC.